One and the same sample provided the 24 T cell receptor beta chains below, sequenced in a study of technical replicates of blood from a handful of donors. The protocol was immunoSEQ multiplex PCR, while the TCRdb copy is restricted to in-frame clones and leaves out a portion. This sample has over 70,000 clones, with roughly 89% found just once. The specimen was T cells isolated from PBMCs. These receptors all come from a human donor in good health.

V is TRBV23-1 and J is TRBJ1-5; 10 nucleotides match TRBD1. TRBV23-1 is an ORF, and what it does is uncertain. The CDR3 loop spans 16 amino acids. With V trimmed by 0 bases and J by 7 bases, 6 bases remained unmatched. The chain's CDR3 is CASSQSGTGVRQPQHF. The CDR3 DNA reads as TGCGCCAGCAGTCAATCAGGGACAGGGGTCAGACAGCCCCAGCATTTT.

This rearrangement joins TRBV28 to TRBJ2-7; the D gene is possibly TRBD1 (7 bases). The germline V gene has CDR1 MDHEN and CDR2 SYDVKM. The CDR3 runs 15 residues. V shed 6 bases and J shed 4 bases, with 19 bases lying between them. CDR3 sequence (DNA): TGTGCCAGCAGCTCAATTACACAGGGGAGGTACGAGCAGTACTTC. Its protein is CASSSITQGRYEQYF.

This clone appeared a few times. CDR3 sequence: CASSGLNTEAFF. The CDR3 DNA reads as TGTGCCAGCAGTGGACTTAACACTGAAGCTTTCTTT. The chain links TRBV6-5 to TRBJ1-1, with D unclear. The CDR3 sequence is 12 residues long. Per germline, CDR1 MNHEY and CDR2 SVGAGI. V lost 5 bases to trimming and J lost 2 bases, with 6 bases between them.

CDR3 region: CATKMPYSLTGELFF. The DNA of the CDR3 is TGTGCCACCAAAATGCCGTACAGCCTCACCGGGGAGCTGTTTTTT. The chain combines TRBV25-1 with TRBJ2-2, with D unclear. Germline values: CDR1 MGHDK, CDR2 SYGVNS. CDR3 size: 15 residues. V lost 10 bases to trimming and J lost 4 bases, with 19 bases between them.

This clone was recorded only once. The chain uses TRBV19 and TRBJ2-2, with D unclear. CDR3 size: 11 residues. With 9 bases removed from V and 6 bases from J, the gap between germline ends came to 8 bases. Germline V CDR1 and CDR2: LNHDA, SQIVND (reference sequence). The CDR3: CASRYAGELFF. The CDR3 DNA reads as TGTGCCAGCAGGTACGCCGGGGAGCTGTTTTTT.

The V call is TRBV7-9, the J call TRBJ2-3; 8 bases are a match to TRBD1. Germline V gene lookup returns CDR1 SEHNR and CDR2 FQNEAQ (reference sequence). V lost 5 bases, J lost 2 bases, and 9 bases stayed unmatched. The CDR3 is 16 amino acids. The CDR3 sequence is CASSGTGGLTTDTQYF. The CDR3 coding sequence is TGTGCCAGCAGCGGTACAGGGGGTTTAACCACAGATACGCAGTATTTT.

DNA for the CDR3: TGTGCCAGCAGTCGTGACAGTGCTTACGAGCAGTACTTC. Protein product: CASSRDSAYEQYF. The chain couples TRBV6-5 to TRBJ2-7; a weak D match, TRBD1 (5 bases). Deletions cut 5 bases from V and 4 bases from J, with 12 bases between. The CDR3 length is 13 residues. Germline loops: CDR1 MNHEY, CDR2 SVGAGI.

The chain carries TRBV11-2 and TRBJ2-1; the D is unclear. Germline CDR1 and CDR2: SGHAT and FQNNGV. V dropped 1 base and J dropped 8 bases, with 3 bases sitting between them. The CDR3 consists of 11 residues. The CDR3: CASSLAYEQFF. The CDR3 region has the DNA TGTGCCAGCAGCTTAGCCTATGAGCAGTTCTTC. Supplemented by reference TRBV11-2 and TRBJ2-1, the full variable domain reads EAGVAQSPRYKIIEKRQSVAFWCNPISGHATLYWYQQILGQGPKLLIQFQNNGVVDDSQLPKDRFSAERLKGVDSTLKIQPAKLEDSAVYLCASSLAYEQFFGPGTRLTVL.

The chain is built from TRBV29-1 and TRBJ2-3; TRBD1 agrees at 8 bases. Trimming removed 3 bases from V and 5 bases from J; junction bases left unmatched: 4. Germline CDR1 is SQVTM and CDR2 is ANQGSEA. This CDR3 region has 13 residues. CDR3 sequence reads: CSVEAQGVDTQYF. CDR3 in DNA: TGCAGCGTTGAGGCACAGGGGGTAGATACGCAGTATTTT.

This chain connects TRBV28 to TRBJ2-3, with D perhaps matching TRBD1 (5 bases). CDR3 length: 15 amino acids. The ends were cut back, 3 bases at V and 1 base at J, with 11 bases in the middle. Germline V gives CDR1 MDHEN, CDR2 SYDVKM. The CDR3 loop reads CASSFRGSGTDTQYF. The CDR3 bases are TGTGCCAGCAGTTTTAGGGGATCGGGCACAGATACGCAGTATTTT.

J is TRBJ1-1 and V is TRBV11-2; D not certain. The CDR3 loop spans 17 amino acids. The germline gives CDR1 SGHAT, CDR2 FQNNGV. The V end lost 0 bases, the J end lost 3 bases, and 17 bases lay between the germline ends. CDR3 residues: CASSLDRIGAGDTEAFF. The CDR3 nucleotides are TGTGCCAGCAGCTTAGATCGGATAGGCGCCGGAGACACTGAAGCTTTCTTT.

This sequence joins TRBV7-8 and TRBJ2-7; TRBD1 might be the D (6 bases). Looked up from germline, CDR1 is SGHVS and CDR2 is FQNEAQ. The CDR3 runs 13 residues. The V gene lost 2 bases and the J gene lost 5 bases, with 10 bases spanning the gap. The CDR3 coding sequence is TGTGCCAGCAGCTTAACAGGGCTCAACGAGCAGTACTTC. It yields the protein CASSLTGLNEQYF.

The chain carries TRBV4-1 and TRBJ2-3; TRBD2 matches 8 bases. V dropped 0 bases and J dropped 4; count of bases not matched to a gene: 9. The length of the CDR3 is 17 residues. Germline V gene lookup returns CDR1 MGHRA and CDR2 YSYEKL. The CDR3 spells CASSQESSGSLPDTQYF. For the CDR3, the DNA is TGCGCCAGCAGCCAAGAATCCAGCGGGAGCCTTCCAGATACGCAGTATTTT.

CDR3 in amino acids: CASSFGTGGQQYF. The CDR3 DNA follows: TGCGCCAGCAGCTTTGGGACAGGGGGCCAGCAGTACTTC. The chain is built from TRBV5-1 and TRBJ2-7, with 12 bases identical to TRBD1. The CDR3 runs 13 residues. The germline CDR1 and CDR2 sequences are SGHRS and YFSETQ. V was pared by 2 bases and J by 8 bases, with 2 bases of the junction left unmatched.

Of note for this clone: Since a much larger clone is just one base distant, this may be a read error. The V and J genes are TRBV6-4 and TRBJ2-2; 11 bases agree with TRBD2. The CDR3 spans 15 residues. The germline CDR1 and CDR2 sequences are MRHNA and SNTAGT. The trim removed 6 bases at V and 2 bases at J, leaving 2 bases unmatched. CDR3 residues: CASSGLAGNTGELFF. For the CDR3, the DNA is TGTGCCAGCAGCGGACTAGCGGGCAACACCGGGGAGCTGTTTTTT.

The CDR3 region is CASSIGGRTEAFF. The CDR3 DNA is TGTGCCAGCAGCATAGGGGGCCGAACTGAAGCTTTCTTT. The rearrangement joins TRBV27 to TRBJ1-1; 7 bases agree with TRBD1. Trimming took 6 bases from V and 5 from J; bases not matched to a gene: 6. CDR1 is MNHEY, CDR2 SMNVEV, per germline (reference sequence). There are 13 residues in the CDR3.

The rearrangement uses TRBV6-4 and TRBJ2-7; the D gene is possibly TRBD1 (5 bases). The CDR3 has 14 residues. Trimming stripped 2 bases from V and 3 bases from J, with 11 bases between. Per the germline V gene, CDR1 is MRHNA and CDR2 is SNTAGT. The CDR3 here is CASSDPTDSYEQYF. The CDR3 bases are TGTGCCAGCAGTGACCCAACTGACAGCTACGAGCAGTACTTC.

CDR3 DNA: TGTGCCAGCAGCGCGGGGACAGCTTCTAATCAGCCCCAGCATTTT. Its translation: CASSAGTASNQPQHF. The rearrangement uses TRBV6-6 and TRBJ1-5, with 7 bases lining up with TRBD1. Germline loops: CDR1 MNHNY, CDR2 SVGAGI (reference sequence). The CDR3 covers 15 residues. V shed 6 bases, J shed 4 bases, and the junction held 9 bases outside the gene matches.

This clone has just one count. The chain recombines TRBV7-2 with TRBJ2-7; TRBD2 matches at 14 bases. This CDR3 region has 15 residues. The V segment lost 6 bases and the J segment 3 bases; nucleotides outside the gene matches: 4. Germline-derived CDR1 and CDR2 are SGHTA and FQGNSA. The CDR3 loop is CASSPGLAGGYEQYF. The CDR3 nucleotides are TGTGCCAGCAGTCCAGGACTAGCGGGAGGCTACGAGCAGTACTTC.

This clone has a single count. The chain has TRBV5-1 and TRBJ2-1; TRBD2 matches 12 bases. Germline trimming cut 1 base from V and 7 bases from J; bases unmatched to any gene: 3. The CDR3 runs to 15 residues. Germline CDR1 reads SGHRS; CDR2 reads YFSETQ. CDR3: CASSLITSGRNEQFF. CDR3 sequence (DNA): TGCGCCAGCAGCTTGATCACTAGCGGGAGGAATGAGCAGTTCTTC.

The chain has TRBV28 and TRBJ2-2; TRBD2 agrees at 10 bases. V trimming: 5 bases; J trimming: 6 bases; junction bases outside the gene matches: 6. CDR1 and CDR2 (germline): MDHEN, SYDVKM. The CDR3 spans 15 residues. The CDR3 here is CASSPAGGQPGELFF. The CDR3 nucleotides read TGTGCCAGCAGTCCAGCGGGAGGGCAGCCCGGGGAGCTGTTTTTT. Full variable domain (missing parts from reference TRBV28 and TRBJ2-2): DVKVTQSSRYLVKRTGEKVFLECVQDMDHENMFWYRQDPGLGLRLIYFSYDVKMKEKGDIPEGYSVSREKKERFSLILESASTNQTSMYLCASSPAGGQPGELFFGEGSRLTVL.

This chain joins TRBV7-7 and TRBJ2-2; a possible D gene is TRBD2 (6 bases). The CDR3 runs 15 residues. Germline V gene data show CDR1 as SSHAT and CDR2 as FNYEAQ (reference sequence). CDR3 sequence reads: CASGKTSMAAGELFF. The CDR3 DNA follows: TGTGCTAGCGGTAAAACTAGCATGGCGGCCGGGGAGCTGTTTTTT. The full variable domain, rest sourced from reference TRBV7-7 and TRBJ2-2, is GAGVSQSPRYKVTKRGQDVTLRCDPISSHATLYWYQQALGQGPEFLTYFNYEAQPDKSGLPSDRFSAERPEGSISTLTIQRTEQRDSAMYRCASGKTSMAAGELFFGEGSRLTVL.

This clone has just one count. The gene calls are TRBV19 and TRBJ1-5; possible D gene TRBD1, 5 bases. Trimming stripped 2 bases from V and 0 bases from J, with 11 bases between. Per the germline V gene, CDR1 is LNHDA and CDR2 is SQIVND (reference sequence). The CDR3 spans 16 residues. CDR3 in DNA: TGTGCCAGTAGTATAAAGGCAGGGTATAGCAATCAGCCCCAGCATTTT. Its protein product is CASSIKAGYSNQPQHF.

This clone was seen just once. This sequence joins TRBV27 and TRBJ2-7; TRBD2 matches 8 bases. Trimming took 8 bases from V and 3 from J; bases not matched to a gene: 15. This CDR3 is 16 amino acids long. Germline CDR1 is MNHEY and CDR2 is SMNVEV (reference sequence). CDR3 protein: CASGTYRSGSVYEQYF. For the CDR3, the DNA is TGTGCCAGCGGAACGTATAGGAGCGGGAGTGTCTACGAGCAGTACTTC.